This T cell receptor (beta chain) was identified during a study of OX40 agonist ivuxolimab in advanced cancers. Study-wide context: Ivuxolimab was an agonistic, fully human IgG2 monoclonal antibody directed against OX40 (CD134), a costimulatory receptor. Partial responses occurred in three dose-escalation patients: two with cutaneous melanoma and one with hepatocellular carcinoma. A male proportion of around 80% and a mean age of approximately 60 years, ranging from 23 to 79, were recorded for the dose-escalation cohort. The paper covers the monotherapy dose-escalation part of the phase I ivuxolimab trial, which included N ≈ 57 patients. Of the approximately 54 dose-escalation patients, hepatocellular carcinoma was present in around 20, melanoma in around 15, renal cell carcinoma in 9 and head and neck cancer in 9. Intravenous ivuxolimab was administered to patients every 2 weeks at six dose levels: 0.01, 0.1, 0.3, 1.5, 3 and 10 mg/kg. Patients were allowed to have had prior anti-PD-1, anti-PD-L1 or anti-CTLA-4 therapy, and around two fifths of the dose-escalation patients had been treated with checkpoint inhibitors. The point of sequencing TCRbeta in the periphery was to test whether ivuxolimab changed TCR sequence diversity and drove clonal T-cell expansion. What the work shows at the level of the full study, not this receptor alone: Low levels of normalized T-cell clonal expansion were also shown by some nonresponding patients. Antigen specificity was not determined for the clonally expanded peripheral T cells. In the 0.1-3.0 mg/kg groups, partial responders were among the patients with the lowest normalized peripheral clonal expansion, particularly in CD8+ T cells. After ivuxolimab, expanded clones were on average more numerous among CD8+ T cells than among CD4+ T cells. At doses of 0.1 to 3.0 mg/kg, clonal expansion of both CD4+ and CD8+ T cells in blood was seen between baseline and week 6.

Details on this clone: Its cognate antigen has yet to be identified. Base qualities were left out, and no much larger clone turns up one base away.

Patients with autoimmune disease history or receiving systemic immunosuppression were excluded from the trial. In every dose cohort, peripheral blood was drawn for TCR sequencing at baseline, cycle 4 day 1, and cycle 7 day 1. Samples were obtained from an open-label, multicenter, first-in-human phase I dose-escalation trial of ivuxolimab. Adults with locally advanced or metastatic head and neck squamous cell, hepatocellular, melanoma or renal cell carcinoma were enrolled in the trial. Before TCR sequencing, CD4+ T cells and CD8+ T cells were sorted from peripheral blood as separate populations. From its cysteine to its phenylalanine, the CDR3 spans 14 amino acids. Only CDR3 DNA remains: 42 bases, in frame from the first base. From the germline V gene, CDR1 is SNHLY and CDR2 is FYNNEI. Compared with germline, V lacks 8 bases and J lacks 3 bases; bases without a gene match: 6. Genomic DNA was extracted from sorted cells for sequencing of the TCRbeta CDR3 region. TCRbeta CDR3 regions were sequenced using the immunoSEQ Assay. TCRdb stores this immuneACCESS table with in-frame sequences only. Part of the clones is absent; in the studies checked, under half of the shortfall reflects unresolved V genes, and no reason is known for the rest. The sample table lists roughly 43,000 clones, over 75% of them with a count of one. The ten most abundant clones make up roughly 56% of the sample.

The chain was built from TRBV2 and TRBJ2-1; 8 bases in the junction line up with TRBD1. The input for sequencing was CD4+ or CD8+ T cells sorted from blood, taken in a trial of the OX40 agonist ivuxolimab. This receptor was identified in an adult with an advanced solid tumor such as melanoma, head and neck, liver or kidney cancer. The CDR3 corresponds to CASQPGGDYNEQFF. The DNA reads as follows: TGTGCCAGCCAGCCAGGGGGCGACTACAATGAGCAGTTCTTC. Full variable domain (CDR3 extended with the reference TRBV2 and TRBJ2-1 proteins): EPEVTQTPSHQVTQMGQEVILRCVPISNHLYFYWYRQILGQKVEFLVSFYNNEISEKSEIFDDQFSVERPDGSNFTLKIRSTKLEDSAMYFCASQPGGDYNEQFFGPGTRLTVL.